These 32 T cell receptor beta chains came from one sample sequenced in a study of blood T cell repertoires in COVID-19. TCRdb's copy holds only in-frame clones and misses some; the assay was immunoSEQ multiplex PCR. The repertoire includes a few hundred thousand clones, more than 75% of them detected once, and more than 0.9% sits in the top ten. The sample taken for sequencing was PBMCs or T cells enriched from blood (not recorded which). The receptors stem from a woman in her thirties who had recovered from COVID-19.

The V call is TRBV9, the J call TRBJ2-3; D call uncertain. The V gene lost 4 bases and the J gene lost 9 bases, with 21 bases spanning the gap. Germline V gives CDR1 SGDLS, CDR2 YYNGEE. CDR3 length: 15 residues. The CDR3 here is CASSPRSPGEGTQYF. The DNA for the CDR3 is TGTGCCAGCAGCCCAAGATCTCCCGGAGAAGGAACGCAGTATTTT.

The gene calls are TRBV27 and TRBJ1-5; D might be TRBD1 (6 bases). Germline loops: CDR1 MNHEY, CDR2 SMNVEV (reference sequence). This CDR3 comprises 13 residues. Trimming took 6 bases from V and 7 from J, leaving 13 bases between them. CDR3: CASSRGSGQPQHF. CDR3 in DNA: TGTGCCAGCAGCAGGGGCTCCGGACAGCCCCAGCATTTT.

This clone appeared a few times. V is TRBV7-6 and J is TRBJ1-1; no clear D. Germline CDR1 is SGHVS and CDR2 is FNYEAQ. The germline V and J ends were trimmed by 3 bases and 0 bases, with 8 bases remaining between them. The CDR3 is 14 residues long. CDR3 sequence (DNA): TGTGCCAGCAGCTTTGGGCAGTTGAACACTGAAGCTTTCTTT. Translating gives CASSFGQLNTEAFF.

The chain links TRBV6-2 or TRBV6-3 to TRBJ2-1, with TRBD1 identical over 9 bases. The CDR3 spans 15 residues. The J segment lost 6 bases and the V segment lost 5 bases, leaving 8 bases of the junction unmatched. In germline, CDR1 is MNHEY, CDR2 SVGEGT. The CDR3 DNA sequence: TGTGCCAGCAGTACAAGGACAGGGGTGGCCAATGAGCAGTTCTTC. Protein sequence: CASSTRTGVANEQFF.

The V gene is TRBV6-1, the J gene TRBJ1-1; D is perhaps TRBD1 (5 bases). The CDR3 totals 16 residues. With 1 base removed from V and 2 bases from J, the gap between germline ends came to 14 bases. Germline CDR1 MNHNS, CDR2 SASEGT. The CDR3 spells CASSEGWGGTNTEAFF. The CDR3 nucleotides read TGTGCCAGCAGTGAAGGTTGGGGAGGGACCAACACTGAAGCTTTCTTT.

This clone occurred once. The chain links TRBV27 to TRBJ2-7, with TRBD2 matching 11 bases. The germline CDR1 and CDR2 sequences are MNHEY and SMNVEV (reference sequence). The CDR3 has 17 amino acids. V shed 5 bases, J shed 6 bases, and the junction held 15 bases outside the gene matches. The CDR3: CASSTRTLAGGPGEQYF. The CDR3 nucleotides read TGTGCCAGCAGTACCCGGACCTTAGCGGGGGGGCCGGGCGAGCAGTACTTC.

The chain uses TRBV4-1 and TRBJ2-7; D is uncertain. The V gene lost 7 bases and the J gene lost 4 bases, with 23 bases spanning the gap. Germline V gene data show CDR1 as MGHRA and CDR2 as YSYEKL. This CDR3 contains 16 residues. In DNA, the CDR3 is TGCGCCAGCATCCTAGAGCCGGAAACAGACCCTTACGAGCAGTACTTC. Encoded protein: CASILEPETDPYEQYF.

The CDR3 protein is CASRGLYEQYF. CDR3 in DNA: TGTGCCAGCAGGGGGCTCTACGAGCAGTACTTC. This sequence joins TRBV6-5 and TRBJ2-7, with D possibly matching TRBD1 (5 bases). CDR1 is MNHEY and CDR2 is SVGAGI in the germline V gene. Trimming left V 6 bases short and J 3 bases short, with 6 bases between. The length of the CDR3 is 11 residues.

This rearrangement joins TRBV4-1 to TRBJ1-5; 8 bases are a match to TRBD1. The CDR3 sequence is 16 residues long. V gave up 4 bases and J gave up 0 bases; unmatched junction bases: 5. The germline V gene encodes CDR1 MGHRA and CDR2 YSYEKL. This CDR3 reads CASSPGQAFSNQPQHF. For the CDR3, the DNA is TGCGCCAGCAGCCCGGGACAGGCGTTTAGCAATCAGCCCCAGCATTTT.

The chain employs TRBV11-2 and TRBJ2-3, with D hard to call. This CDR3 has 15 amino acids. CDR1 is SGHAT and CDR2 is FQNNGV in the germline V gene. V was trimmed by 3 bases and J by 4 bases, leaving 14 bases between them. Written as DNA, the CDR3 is TGTGCCAGCAGCTTTAATTCCGGTGCGGCAGATACGCAGTATTTT. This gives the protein CASSFNSGAADTQYF. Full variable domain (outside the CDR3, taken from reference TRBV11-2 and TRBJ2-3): EAGVAQSPRYKIIEKRQSVAFWCNPISGHATLYWYQQILGQGPKLLIQFQNNGVVDDSQLPKDRFSAERLKGVDSTLKIQPAKLEDSAVYLCASSFNSGAADTQYFGPGTRLTVL.

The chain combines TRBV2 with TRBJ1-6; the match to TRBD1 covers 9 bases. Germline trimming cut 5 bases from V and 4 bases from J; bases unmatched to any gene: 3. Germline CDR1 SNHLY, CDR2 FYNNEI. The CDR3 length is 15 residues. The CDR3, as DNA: TGTGCCAGCAGTTCCGGGACAGGGTATAATTCACCCCTCCACTTT. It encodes CASSSGTGYNSPLHF.

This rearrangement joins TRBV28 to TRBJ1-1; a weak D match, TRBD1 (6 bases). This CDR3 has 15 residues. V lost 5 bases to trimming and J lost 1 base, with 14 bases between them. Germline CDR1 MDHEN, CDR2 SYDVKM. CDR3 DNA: TGTGCCAGCAGTACAATGCAGGGGAAGAACACTGAAGCTTTCTTT. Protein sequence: CASSTMQGKNTEAFF.

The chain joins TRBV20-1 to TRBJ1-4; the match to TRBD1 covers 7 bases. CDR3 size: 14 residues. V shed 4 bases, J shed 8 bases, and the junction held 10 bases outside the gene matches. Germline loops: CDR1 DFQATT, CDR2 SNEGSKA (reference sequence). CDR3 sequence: CSATDRVTFEKLFF. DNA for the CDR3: TGCAGTGCTACTGACAGGGTGACTTTCGAAAAACTGTTTTTT.

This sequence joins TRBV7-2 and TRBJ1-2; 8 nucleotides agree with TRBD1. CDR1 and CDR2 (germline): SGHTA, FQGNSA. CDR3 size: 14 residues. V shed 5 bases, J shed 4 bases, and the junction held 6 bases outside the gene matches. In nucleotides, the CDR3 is TGTGCCAGCAGCCCGACAGGGGACAGCTATGGCTACACCTTC. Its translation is CASSPTGDSYGYTF.

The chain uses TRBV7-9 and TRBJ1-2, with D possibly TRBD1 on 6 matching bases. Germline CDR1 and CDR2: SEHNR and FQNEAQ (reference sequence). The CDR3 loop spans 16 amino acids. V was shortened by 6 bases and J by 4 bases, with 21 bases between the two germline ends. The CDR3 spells CASRPATGPLGYGYTF. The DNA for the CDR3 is TGTGCCAGCAGACCAGCGACAGGCCCTTTAGGCTATGGCTACACCTTC.

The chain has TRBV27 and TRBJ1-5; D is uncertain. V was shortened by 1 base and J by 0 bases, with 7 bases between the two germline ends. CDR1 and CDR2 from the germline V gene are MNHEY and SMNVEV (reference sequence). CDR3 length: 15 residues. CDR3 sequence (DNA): TGTGCCAGCAGTTTATACGGCGGTAGCAATCAGCCCCAGCATTTT. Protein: CASSLYGGSNQPQHF.

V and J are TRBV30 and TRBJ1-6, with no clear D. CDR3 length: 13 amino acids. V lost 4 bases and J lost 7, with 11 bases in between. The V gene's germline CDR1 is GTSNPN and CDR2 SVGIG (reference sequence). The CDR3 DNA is TGTGCCTGGACCCCGAGTTTCAATTCACCCCTCCACTTT. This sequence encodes CAWTPSFNSPLHF. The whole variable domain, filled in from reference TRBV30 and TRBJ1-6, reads SQTIHQWPATLVQPVGSPLSLECTVEGTSNPNLYWYRQAAGRGLQLLFYSVGIGQISSEVPQNLSASRPQDRQFILSSKKLLLSDSGFYLCAWTPSFNSPLHFGNGTRLTVT.

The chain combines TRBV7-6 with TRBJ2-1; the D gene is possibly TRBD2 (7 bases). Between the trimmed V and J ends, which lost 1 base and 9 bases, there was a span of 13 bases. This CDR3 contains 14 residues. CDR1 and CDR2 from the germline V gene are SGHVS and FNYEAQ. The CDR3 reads CASSLGVGGGEQFF. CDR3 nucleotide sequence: TGTGCCAGCAGCTTAGGGGTGGGAGGGGGTGAGCAGTTCTTC.

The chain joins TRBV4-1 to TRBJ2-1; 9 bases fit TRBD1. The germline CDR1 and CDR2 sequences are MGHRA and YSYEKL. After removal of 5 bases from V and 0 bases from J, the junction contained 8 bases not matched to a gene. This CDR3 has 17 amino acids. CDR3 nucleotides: TGCGCCAGCAGCTTACGACAGGGGGTTAGCTCCTACAATGAGCAGTTCTTC. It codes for CASSLRQGVSSYNEQFF.

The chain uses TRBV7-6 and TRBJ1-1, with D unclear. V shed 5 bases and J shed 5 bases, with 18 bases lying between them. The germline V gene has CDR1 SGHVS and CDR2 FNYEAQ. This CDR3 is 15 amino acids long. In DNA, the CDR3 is TGTGCCAGCAGCGCCCAACGTCCCCCGGGGACTGAAGCTTTCTTT. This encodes CASSAQRPPGTEAFF.

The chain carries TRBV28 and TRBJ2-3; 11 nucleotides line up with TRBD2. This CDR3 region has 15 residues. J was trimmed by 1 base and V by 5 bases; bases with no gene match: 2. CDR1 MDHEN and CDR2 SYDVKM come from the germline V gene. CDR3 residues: CASSPTSGGTDTQYF. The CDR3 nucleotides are TGTGCCAGCAGTCCGACTAGCGGGGGCACAGATACGCAGTATTTT.

The DNA of the CDR3 is TGTGCCAGTAGTATGCCTAGCGGAAGCACAGATACGCAGTATTTT. Encoded protein: CASSMPSGSTDTQYF. The rearrangement links TRBV19 to TRBJ2-3, with 7 bases identical to TRBD2. The CDR3 covers 15 residues. The junction had 3 bases not matched to a gene; V was cut back by 3 bases and J by 0 bases. Germline V CDR1 and CDR2: LNHDA, SQIVND (reference sequence).

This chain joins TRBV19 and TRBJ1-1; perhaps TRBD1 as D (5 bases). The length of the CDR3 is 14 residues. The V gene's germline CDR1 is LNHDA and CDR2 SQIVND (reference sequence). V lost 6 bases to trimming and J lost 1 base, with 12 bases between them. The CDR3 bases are TGTGCCAGTAGGGCACAGGTACCGAACACTGAAGCTTTCTTT. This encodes CASRAQVPNTEAFF.

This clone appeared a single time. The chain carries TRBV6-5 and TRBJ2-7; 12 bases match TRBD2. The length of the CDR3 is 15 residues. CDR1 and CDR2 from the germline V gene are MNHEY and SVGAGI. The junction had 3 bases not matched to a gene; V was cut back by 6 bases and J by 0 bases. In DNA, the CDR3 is TGTGCCAGCAGCCGGACTAGCGGGGACTCCTACGAGCAGTACTTC. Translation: CASSRTSGDSYEQYF.

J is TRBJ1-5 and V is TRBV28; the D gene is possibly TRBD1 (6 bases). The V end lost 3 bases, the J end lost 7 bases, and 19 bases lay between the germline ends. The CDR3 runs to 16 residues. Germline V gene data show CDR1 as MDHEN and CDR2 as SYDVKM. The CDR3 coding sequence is TGTGCCAGCAGTTTTTTTAACAGGGTAGCTGTGCAGCCCCAGCATTTT. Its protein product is CASSFFNRVAVQPQHF.

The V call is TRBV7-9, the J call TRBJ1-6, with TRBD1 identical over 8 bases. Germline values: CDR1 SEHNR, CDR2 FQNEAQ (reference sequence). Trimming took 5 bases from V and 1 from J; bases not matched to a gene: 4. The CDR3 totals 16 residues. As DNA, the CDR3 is TGTGCCAGCAGCCCCGGACAGGGTTCCTATAATTCACCCCTCCACTTT. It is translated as CASSPGQGSYNSPLHF.

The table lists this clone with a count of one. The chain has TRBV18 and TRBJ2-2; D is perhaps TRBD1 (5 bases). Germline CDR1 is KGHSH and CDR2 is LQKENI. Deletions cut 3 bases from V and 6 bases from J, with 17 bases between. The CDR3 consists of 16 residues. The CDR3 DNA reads TGTGCCAGCTCACCGAGCACGCAGGGTATACCCGGGGAGCTGTTTTTT. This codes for CASSPSTQGIPGELFF.

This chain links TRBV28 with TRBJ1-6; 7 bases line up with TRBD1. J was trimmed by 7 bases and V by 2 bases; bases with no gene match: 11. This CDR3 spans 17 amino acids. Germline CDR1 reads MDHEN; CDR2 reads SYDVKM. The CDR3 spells CASSLHLTGAQNSPLHF. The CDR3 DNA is TGTGCCAGCAGTTTACACTTAACAGGGGCCCAAAATTCACCCCTCCACTTT.

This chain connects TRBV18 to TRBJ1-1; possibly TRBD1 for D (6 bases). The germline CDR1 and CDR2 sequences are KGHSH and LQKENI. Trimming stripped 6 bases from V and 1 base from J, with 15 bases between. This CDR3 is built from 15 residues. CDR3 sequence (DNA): TGTGCCAGCTCCACCAAAGAGACAGGGAACACTGAAGCTTTCTTT. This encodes CASSTKETGNTEAFF.

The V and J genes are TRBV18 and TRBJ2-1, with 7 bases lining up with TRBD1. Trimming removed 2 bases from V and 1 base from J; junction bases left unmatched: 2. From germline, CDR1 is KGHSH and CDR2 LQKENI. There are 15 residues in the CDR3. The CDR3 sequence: CASSPGTVSYNEQFF. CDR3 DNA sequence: TGTGCCAGCTCACCAGGGACAGTATCCTACAATGAGCAGTTCTTC.

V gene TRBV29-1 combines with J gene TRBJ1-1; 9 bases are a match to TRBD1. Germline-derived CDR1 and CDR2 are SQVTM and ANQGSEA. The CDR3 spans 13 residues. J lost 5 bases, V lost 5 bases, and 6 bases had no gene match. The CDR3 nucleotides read TGCAGCGTTTATGACAGGGGGAAGACTGAAGCTTTCTTT. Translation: CSVYDRGKTEAFF.

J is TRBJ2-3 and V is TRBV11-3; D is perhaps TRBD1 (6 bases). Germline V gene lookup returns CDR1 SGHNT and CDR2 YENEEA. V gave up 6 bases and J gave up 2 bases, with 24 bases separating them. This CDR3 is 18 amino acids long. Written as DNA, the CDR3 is TGTGCCAGCAGACCTGGGTGGCAGGGGCCAATCGCCACAGATACGCAGTATTTT. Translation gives CASRPGWQGPIATDTQYF.